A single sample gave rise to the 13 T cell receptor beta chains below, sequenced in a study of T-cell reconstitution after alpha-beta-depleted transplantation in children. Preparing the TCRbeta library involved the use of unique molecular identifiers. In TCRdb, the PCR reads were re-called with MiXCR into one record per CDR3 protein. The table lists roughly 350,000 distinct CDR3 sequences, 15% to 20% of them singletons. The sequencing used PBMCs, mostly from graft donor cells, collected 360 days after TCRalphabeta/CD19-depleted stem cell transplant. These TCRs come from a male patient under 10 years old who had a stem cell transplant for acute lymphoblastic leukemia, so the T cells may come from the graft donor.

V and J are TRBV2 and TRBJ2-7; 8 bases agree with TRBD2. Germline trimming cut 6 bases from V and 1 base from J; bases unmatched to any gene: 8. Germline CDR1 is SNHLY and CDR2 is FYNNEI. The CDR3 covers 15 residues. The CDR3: CASSDTASGSYEQYF. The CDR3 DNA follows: TGTGCCAGCAGCGACACAGCTAGCGGGTCCTACGAGCAGTACTTC. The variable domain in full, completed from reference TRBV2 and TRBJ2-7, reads EPEVTQTPSHQVTQMGQEVILRCVPISNHLYFYWYRQILGQKVEFLVSFYNNEISEKSEIFDDQFSVERPDGSNFTLKIRSTKLEDSAMYFCASSDTASGSYEQYFGPGTRLTVT.

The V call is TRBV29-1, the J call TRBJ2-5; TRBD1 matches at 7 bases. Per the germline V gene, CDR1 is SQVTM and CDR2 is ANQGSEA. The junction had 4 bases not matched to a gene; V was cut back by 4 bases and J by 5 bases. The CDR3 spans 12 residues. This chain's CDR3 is CSVGGGIETQYF. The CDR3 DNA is TGCAGCGTTGGAGGGGGCATCGAGACCCAGTACTTC. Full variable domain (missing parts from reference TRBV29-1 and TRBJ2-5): SAVISQKPSRDICQRGTSLTIQCQVDSQVTMMFWYRQQPGQSLTLIATANQGSEATYESGFVIDKFPISRPNLTFSTLTVSNMSPEDSSIYLCSVGGGIETQYFGPGTRLLVL.

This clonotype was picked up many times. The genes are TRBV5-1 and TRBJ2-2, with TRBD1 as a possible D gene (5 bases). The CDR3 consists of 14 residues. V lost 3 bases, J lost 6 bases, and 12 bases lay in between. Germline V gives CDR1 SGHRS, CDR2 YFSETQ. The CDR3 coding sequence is TGCGCCAGCAGCTCCAGGGTAAACGCCGGGGAGCTGTTTTTT. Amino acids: CASSSRVNAGELFF.

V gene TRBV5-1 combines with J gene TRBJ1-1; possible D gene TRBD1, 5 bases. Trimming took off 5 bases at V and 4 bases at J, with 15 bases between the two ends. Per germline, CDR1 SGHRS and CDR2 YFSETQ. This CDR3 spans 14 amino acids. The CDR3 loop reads CASRPLGVSTEAFF. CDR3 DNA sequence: TGCGCCAGCAGGCCCTTGGGGGTGAGCACTGAAGCTTTCTTT.

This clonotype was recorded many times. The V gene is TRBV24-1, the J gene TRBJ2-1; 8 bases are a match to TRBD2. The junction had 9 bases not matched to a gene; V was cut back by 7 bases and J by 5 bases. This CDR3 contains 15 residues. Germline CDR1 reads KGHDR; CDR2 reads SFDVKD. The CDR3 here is CATSGGDRMDNEQFF. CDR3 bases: TGTGCCACCAGCGGGGGGGATCGAATGGACAATGAGCAGTTCTTC.

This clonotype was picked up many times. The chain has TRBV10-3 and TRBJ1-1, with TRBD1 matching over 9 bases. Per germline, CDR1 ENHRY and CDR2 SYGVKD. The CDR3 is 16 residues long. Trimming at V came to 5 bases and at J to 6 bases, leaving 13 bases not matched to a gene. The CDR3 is CAISPSPGQGIPEAFF. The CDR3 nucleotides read TGTGCCATCAGTCCCTCGCCTGGACAGGGGATCCCTGAAGCTTTCTTT.

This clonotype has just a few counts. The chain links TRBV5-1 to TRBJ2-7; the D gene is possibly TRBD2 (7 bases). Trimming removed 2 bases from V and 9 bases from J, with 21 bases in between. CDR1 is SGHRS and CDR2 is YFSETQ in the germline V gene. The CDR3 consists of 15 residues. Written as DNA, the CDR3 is TGCGCCAGCAGCTTCGGAGACAGAGGGGGGGGCACGCAGTACTTC. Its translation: CASSFGDRGGGTQYF.

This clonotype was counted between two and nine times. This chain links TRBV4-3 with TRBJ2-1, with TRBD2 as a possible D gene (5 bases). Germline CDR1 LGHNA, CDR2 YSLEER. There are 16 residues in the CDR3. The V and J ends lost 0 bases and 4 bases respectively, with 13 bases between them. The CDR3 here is CASSQDGWERYNEQFF. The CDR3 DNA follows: TGCGCCAGCAGCCAAGATGGGTGGGAGCGATACAATGAGCAGTTCTTC.

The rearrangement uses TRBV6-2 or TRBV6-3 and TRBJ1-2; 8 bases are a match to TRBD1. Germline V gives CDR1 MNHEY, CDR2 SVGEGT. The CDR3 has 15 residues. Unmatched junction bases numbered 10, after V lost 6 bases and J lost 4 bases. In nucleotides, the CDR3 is TGTGCCAGCAGAACGACAGGGGAAGGCGGCTATGGCTACACCTTC. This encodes CASRTTGEGGYGYTF.

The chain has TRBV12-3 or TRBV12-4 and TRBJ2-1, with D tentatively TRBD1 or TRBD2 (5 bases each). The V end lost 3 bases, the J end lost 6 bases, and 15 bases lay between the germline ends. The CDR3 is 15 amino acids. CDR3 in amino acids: CASSFRSGTGNEQFF. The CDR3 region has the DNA TGTGCCAGCAGTTTTCGGTCAGGGACGGGCAATGAGCAGTTCTTC.

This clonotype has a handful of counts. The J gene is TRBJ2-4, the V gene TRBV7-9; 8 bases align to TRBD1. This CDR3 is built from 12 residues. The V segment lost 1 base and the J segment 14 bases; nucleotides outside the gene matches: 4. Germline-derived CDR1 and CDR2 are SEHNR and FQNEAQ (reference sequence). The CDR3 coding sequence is TGTGCCAGCAGCTTAGGACCGGGACAGGAGTACTTC. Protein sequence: CASSLGPGQEYF.

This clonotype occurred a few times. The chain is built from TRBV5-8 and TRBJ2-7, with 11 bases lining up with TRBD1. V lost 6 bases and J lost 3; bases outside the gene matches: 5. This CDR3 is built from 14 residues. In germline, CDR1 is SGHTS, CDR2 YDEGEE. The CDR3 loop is CASTRDRGFYEQYF. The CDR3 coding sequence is TGTGCCAGCACGAGGGACAGGGGGTTCTACGAGCAGTACTTC.

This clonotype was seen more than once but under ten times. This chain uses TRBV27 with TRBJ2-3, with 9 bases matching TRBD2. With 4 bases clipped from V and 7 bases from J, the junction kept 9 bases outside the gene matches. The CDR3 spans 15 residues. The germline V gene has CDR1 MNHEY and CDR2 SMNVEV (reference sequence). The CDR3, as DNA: TGTGCCAGCAGTTACGGCGGGAGGGCCATGAATACGCAGTATTTT. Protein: CASSYGGRAMNTQYF.